This T cell receptor (beta chain) was obtained from a study of glioma-infiltrating T cells (dated by TCRdb to the mid-2010s). Notes on the research overall: Sequencing of TCR alpha- and beta-chain repertoires was performed on glioma tissue, on non-neoplastic brain tissue, and on matched peripheral blood mononuclear cells. Each tissue-infiltrating repertoire was compared with the same patient's peripheral blood repertoire to measure divergence between tissue and blood T-cell populations. The paired cohort comprised three low-grade glioma patients, about eight primary glioblastoma patients and three non-glioma patients contributing non-neoplastic brain tissue.

TCR alpha and beta CDR3 regions were amplified with the iRepertoire nested amplicon-rescue multiplex PCR (arm-PCR) platform from RNA. For one-step reverse transcription and amplification, roughly 90-450 ng of tissue mRNA or PBMC total RNA was used as input. Following bead purification, Illumina adapters were added through a secondary multiplex PCR, and the libraries were then gel-purified between 200 and 400 bp. Internal 6-nucleotide barcodes were carried by the libraries and were used for demultiplexing. Sequencing of libraries was performed on an Illumina MiSeq with 2x220 or 2x250 nucleotide paired-end reads. Per the source publication's procedure: Paired reads were merged with FLASH 1.2.11 and aligned to the GRCh37 human genome with BWA-MEM before extracting TRA and TRB reads. For V and J assignment, an IMGT-derived reference of cassette sequences and CDR3 motifs that included pseudogenes was used. Reads were translated in three frames, and productive CDR3s were defined as those with a C...FGXG motif and no stop codons. A clonotype was defined as a unique combination of a V-J cassette pair and a CDR3 amino acid sequence. Hamming distance filtering was applied to reads, with thresholds set by the sequence error rate of each sample in mapped regions. TCRdb reworked the public reads: Q25 trimming with fastp, MiXCR clone assembly, productive beta chains retained. Under each unique CDR3 protein, matching rows form one entry showing the most common genes and DNA. The V and J calls follow TCRdb's processing rather than the paper's. Present in this sample are roughly 16,000 distinct CDR3 sequences, roughly 64% of which were seen just once. The ten biggest clones cover approximately 42% of the sample.

Study-level results and caveats: Very few CDR3 sequences were found to be shared between tissue and blood, and this scarcity was attributed to high CDR3 diversity and limited sampling. VJ-independent divergence between tissue and blood was found to be below expectation in non-neoplastic patients but above expectation in all gliomas, particularly low-grade gliomas. Group comparisons were based on small numbers of patients: three non-neoplastic, three low-grade glioma and roughly eight glioblastoma patients.

About this clonotype itself: The target of this receptor is not known. Per-base quality was not reported, and no clone a single base away is much larger than it.

The CDR3 goes from the cysteine to the phenylalanine over 16 residues. The entry retains the CDR3 DNA only, 48 bases that are in frame from base 1. V was cut back by 4 bases and J by 0 bases, leaving a gap of 13 bases between them. As encoded in the germline V gene, CDR1 is MDHEN while CDR2 is SYDVKM. Recombination connected TRBV28 to TRBJ1-3; the best D guess is TRBD1, with 6 bases matching. This receptor was identified in a human donor with low-grade glioma or glioblastoma, undergoing nonglioma brain surgery, or in good health (not recorded which). Sequences were obtained from glioma tissue, nonneoplastic brain tissue, or PBMCs (not recorded which). The CDR3 here reads CASSSADRRSGNTIYF. The sequenced DNA: TGTGCCAGCAGTTCAGCAGACAGGCGCTCTGGAAACACCATATATTTT.